The 21 T cell receptor beta chains presented below share a single source sample, sequenced in a study of blood T cell repertoires in COVID-19. Measured with immunoSEQ multiplex PCR; TCRdb has only the in-frame clones, and not every one. The data hold 400,000 or so clones, with roughly 91% observed a single time. The sequenced sample consisted of PBMCs or T cells enriched from blood (not recorded which). These receptors all come from a man between 18 and 35 years old who had recovered from COVID-19.

This clone was recorded only once. This rearrangement joins TRBV4-1 to TRBJ1-2; 7 bases fit TRBD1. Unmatched junction bases numbered 4, after V lost 0 bases and J lost 6 bases. Germline CDR1 MGHRA, CDR2 YSYEKL. CDR3 length: 14 amino acids. CDR3 protein: CASSQEATGDGYTF. As DNA, the CDR3 is TGCGCCAGCAGCCAAGAAGCCACAGGGGATGGCTACACCTTC.

Written as DNA, the CDR3 is TGTGCCAGTAGTATAGGAGGCGGGTCTGAAGCTTTCTTT. As protein: CASSIGGGSEAFF. V usage is TRBV19 and J usage is TRBJ1-1; D is undetermined. There are 13 residues in the CDR3. CDR1 and CDR2 (germline): LNHDA, SQIVND (reference sequence). V was cut by 1 base and J by 6 bases, with 9 bases left in between.

This rearrangement joins TRBV15 to TRBJ2-1, with TRBD2 matching 14 bases. This CDR3 region has 17 residues. Germline loops: CDR1 LNHNV, CDR2 YYDKDF (reference sequence). V dropped 1 base and J dropped 9; count of bases not matched to a gene: 8. The DNA of the CDR3 is TGTGCCACCAGCAGAGCAGGGACTAGCGGGAGAGGCACTGAGCAGTTCTTC. This sequence encodes CATSRAGTSGRGTEQFF.

V is TRBV19 and J is TRBJ2-7, with a weak D call TRBD2 (7 bases). The ends were cut back, 2 bases at V and 3 bases at J, with 14 bases in the middle. The CDR3 runs 15 residues. Per germline, CDR1 LNHDA and CDR2 SQIVND (reference sequence). The CDR3 region is CASSIRAGTFYEQYF. CDR3 in DNA: TGTGCCAGTAGTATACGAGCGGGGACATTCTACGAGCAGTACTTC.

This rearrangement joins TRBV4-1 to TRBJ1-1; a possible D gene is TRBD1 (6 bases). The V and J ends lost 2 bases and 4 bases respectively, with 8 bases between them. CDR1 is MGHRA and CDR2 is YSYEKL in the germline V gene. The CDR3 is made up of 13 amino acids. In DNA, the CDR3 is TGCGCCAGCAGCCAAAGGGGGGGCACTGAAGCTTTCTTT. Protein sequence: CASSQRGGTEAFF.

The V call is TRBV19, the J call TRBJ1-4; TRBD1 might be the D (6 bases). Germline V lookup: CDR1 LNHDA, CDR2 SQIVND (reference sequence). CDR3 length: 14 residues. Trimming removed 4 bases at V and 3 bases at J, with 9 bases between. The CDR3 DNA reads as TGTGCCAGTAGTAGGGGGCTGGCTAATGAAAAACTGTTTTTT. Translation gives CASSRGLANEKLFF.

V and J are TRBV18 and TRBJ1-5; the D is unclear. The length of the CDR3 is 13 residues. V lost 1 base, J lost 3 bases, and 4 bases lay in between. The germline CDR1 and CDR2 sequences are KGHSH and LQKENI. The chain's CDR3 is CASSPRDNQPQHF. The DNA of the CDR3 is TGTGCCAGCTCACCACGCGACAATCAGCCCCAGCATTTT.

V and J are TRBV1 and TRBJ2-7; TRBD2 reflects the table's D call only, with no check against the DNA. TRBV1 is marked as a pseudogene. The CDR3 is 16 amino acids. CDR3 sequence (DNA): TGCACCATGTACCCGCCCGGGCTAGCGGGAGACTACGAGCAGTACTTC. Encoded protein: CTMYPPGLAGDYEQYF.

The rearrangement links TRBV10-3 to TRBJ1-1; TRBD1 matches 7 bases. The CDR3 loop spans 14 amino acids. Trimming at V came to 7 bases and at J to 0 bases, leaving 5 bases not matched to a gene. Per the germline V gene, CDR1 is ENHRY and CDR2 is SYGVKD. Written as DNA, the CDR3 is TGTGCCATCACCAGGGACAGCTTGAACACTGAAGCTTTCTTT. Its translation: CAITRDSLNTEAFF.

This clone was seen only a few times. The chain carries TRBV6-1 and TRBJ2-1; D is ambiguous. The CDR3 totals 16 residues. V was clipped by 3 bases and J by 1 base, with 13 bases between them. In germline, CDR1 is MNHNS, CDR2 SASEGT. In nucleotides, the CDR3 is TGTGCCAGCAGTGAGCTGAGGTCCGCTTCCTACAATGAGCAGTTCTTC. It yields the protein CASSELRSASYNEQFF.

V gene TRBV19 combines with J gene TRBJ1-6, with a weak D call TRBD1 (5 bases). The CDR3 extends over 15 amino acids. V lost 2 bases, J lost 8 bases, and 13 bases lay in between. Germline-derived CDR1 and CDR2 are LNHDA and SQIVND (reference sequence). The CDR3 protein is CASSIMGLGDSPLHF. The CDR3 DNA reads TGTGCCAGTAGTATAATGGGCTTAGGGGATTCACCCCTCCACTTT.

The genes are TRBV18 and TRBJ2-7; 7 nucleotides match TRBD2. Germline CDR1 KGHSH, CDR2 LQKENI. V was pared by 3 bases and J by 3 bases, with 11 bases of the junction left unmatched. The CDR3 has 16 amino acids. CDR3 nucleotides: TGTGCCAGCTCACCCTTAGCGGGCCCTATAATCTACGAGCAGTACTTC. Protein product: CASSPLAGPIIYEQYF.

This chain uses TRBV5-1 with TRBJ1-6; 9 bases are a match to TRBD1. In germline, CDR1 is SGHRS, CDR2 YFSETQ. CDR3 length: 17 amino acids. Unmatched junction bases numbered 11, after V lost 3 bases and J lost 7 bases. CDR3 nucleotides: TGCGCCAGCAGCTCCAAACATACAGGGGGCCCCAATTCACCCCTCCACTTT. This codes for CASSSKHTGGPNSPLHF.

The rearrangement links TRBV21-1 to TRBJ1-1; the table's D call, TRBD1, has no DNA check behind it. TRBV21-1 is a pseudogene. This CDR3 has 17 amino acids. In nucleotides, the CDR3 is TGTGCCAGCAGCAAAGGAAAAGGTAGACAGGGTAACACTGAAGCTTTCTTT. It encodes CASSKGKGRQGNTEAFF.

This clone was seen only once. The rearrangement joins TRBV15 to TRBJ1-2; tentative D call: TRBD1 (6 bases). V was cut by 5 bases and J by 4 bases, with 11 bases left in between. Germline V gene lookup returns CDR1 LNHNV and CDR2 YYDKDF (reference sequence). The CDR3 runs to 13 residues. CDR3 sequence: CATSRRGPYGYTF. CDR3 coding DNA: TGTGCCACCAGCCGCAGGGGTCCCTATGGCTACACCTTC. Drawing the rest from reference TRBV15 and TRBJ1-2, the complete variable domain is DAMVIQNPRYQVTQFGKPVTLSCSQTLNHNVMYWYQQKSSQAPKLLFHYYDKDFNNEADTPDNFQSRRPNTSFCFLDIRSPGLGDTAMYLCATSRRGPYGYTFGSGTRLTVV.

This sequence joins TRBV5-1 and TRBJ2-1, with D possibly being TRBD1 (6 bases). The CDR3 covers 15 residues. Germline values: CDR1 SGHRS, CDR2 YFSETQ. V lost 6 bases and J lost 9, with 22 bases in between. The CDR3 loop is CASTPGAATSGEQFF. As DNA, the CDR3 is TGCGCCAGCACCCCAGGGGCCGCCACGTCCGGTGAGCAGTTCTTC.

This sequence joins TRBV19 and TRBJ1-2; D may be TRBD1 (5 bases). Germline loops: CDR1 LNHDA, CDR2 SQIVND (reference sequence). This CDR3 is built from 13 residues. Deletions cut 6 bases from V and 4 bases from J, with 12 bases between. In DNA form, the CDR3 reads TGTGCCAGTAGCGACCAGGGAGGCTATGGCTACACCTTC. This codes for CASSDQGGYGYTF.

This clone occurred once. The CDR3: CASTLGGGYTF. Here the CDR3 DNA reads TGTGCCAGCACTCTCGGAGGGGGCTACACCTTC. The chain carries TRBV2 and TRBJ1-2; D gene uncertain. Germline values: CDR1 SNHLY, CDR2 FYNNEI. Trimming pared 7 bases from V and 8 bases from J, leaving 11 bases between. The CDR3 has 11 residues.

This chain links TRBV5-6 with TRBJ1-5; 9 bases align to TRBD1. Germline trimming cut 3 bases from V and 2 bases from J; bases unmatched to any gene: 9. The CDR3 has 17 amino acids. The germline gives CDR1 SGHDT, CDR2 YYEEEE. The CDR3 region is CASSSSGTGLGNQPQHF. CDR3 coding DNA: TGTGCCAGCAGCTCATCAGGGACAGGGTTGGGCAATCAGCCCCAGCATTTT. The full variable domain, its missing parts supplied by reference TRBV5-6 and TRBJ1-5, is DAGVTQSPTHLIKTRGQQVTLRCSPKSGHDTVSWYQQALGQGPQFIFQYYEEEERQRGNFPDRFSGHQFPNYSSELNVNALLLGDSALYLCASSSSGTGLGNQPQHFGDGTRLSIL.

CDR3 sequence (DNA): TGTGCCAGCAGTGCCTCACCGGGACAGGGGACTGGAAACACCATATATTTT. It yields the protein CASSASPGQGTGNTIYF. The chain joins TRBV6-1 to TRBJ1-3; 10 bases fit TRBD1. CDR3 length equals 17 residues. From germline, CDR1 is MNHNS and CDR2 SASEGT. V was clipped by 4 bases and J by 2 bases; unmatched bases: 8.

CDR3 nucleotide sequence: TGTGCCAGTAGTAACCGGGAGGGCACGGAGCAGTACTTC. It translates to CASSNREGTEQYF. V gene TRBV19 combines with J gene TRBJ2-7; 8 bases are a match to TRBD2. Per germline, CDR1 LNHDA and CDR2 SQIVND (reference sequence). The length of the CDR3 is 13 residues. The trim removed 4 bases at V and 7 bases at J, leaving 6 bases unmatched.